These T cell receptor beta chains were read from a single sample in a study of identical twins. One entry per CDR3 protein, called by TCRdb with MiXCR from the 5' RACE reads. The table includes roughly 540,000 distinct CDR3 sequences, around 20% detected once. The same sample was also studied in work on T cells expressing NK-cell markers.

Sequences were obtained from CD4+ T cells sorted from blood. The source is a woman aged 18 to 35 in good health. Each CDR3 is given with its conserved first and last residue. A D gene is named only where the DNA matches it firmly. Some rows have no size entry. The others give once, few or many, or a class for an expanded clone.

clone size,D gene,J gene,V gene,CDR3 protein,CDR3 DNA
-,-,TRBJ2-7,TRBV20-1,CSARGTALGEQYF,TGCAGTGCTCGGGGGACAGCCCTTGGAGAGCAGTACTTC
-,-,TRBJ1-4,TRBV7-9,CASSRGTRNEKLFF,TGTGCCAGCAGTCGAGGGACAAGGAATGAAAAACTGTTTTTT
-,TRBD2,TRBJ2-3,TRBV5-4,CASSLAGPIAGVSTDTQYF,TGTGCCAGCAGCTTGGCAGGCCCGATAGCGGGGGTTAGCACAGATACGCAGTATTTT
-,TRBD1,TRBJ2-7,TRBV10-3,CAISSTGPQGEQYF,TGTGCCATCAGCTCGACAGGGCCACAAGGCGAGCAGTACTTC
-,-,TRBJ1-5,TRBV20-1,CSAATRFNQPQHF,TGCAGTGCTGCTACCAGGTTTAATCAGCCCCAGCATTTT
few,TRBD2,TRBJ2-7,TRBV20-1,CSASPGGTSGSYEQYF,TGCAGTGCCAGTCCTGGGGGGACTAGCGGATCCTACGAGCAGTACTTC
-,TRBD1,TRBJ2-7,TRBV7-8,CASSLDETGDHAYEQYF,TGTGCCAGCAGCTTAGACGAAACAGGGGATCACGCCTACGAGCAGTACTTC
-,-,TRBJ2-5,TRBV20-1,CSARDRLGGETQYF,TGCAGTGCTAGAGATAGGTTAGGCGGAGAGACCCAGTACTTC
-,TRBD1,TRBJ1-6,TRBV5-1,CASSLQQGQGNSPLHF,TGCGCCAGCAGTCTTCAGCAGGGACAGGGGAATTCACCCCTCCACTTT
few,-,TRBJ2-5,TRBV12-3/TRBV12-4,CASTSLAVQTQYF,TGTGCCAGCACATCACTGGCTGTTCAGACCCAGTACTTC
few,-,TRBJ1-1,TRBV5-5,CASSFRMPAMMNTEAFF,TGTGCCAGCAGCTTTAGAATGCCCGCTATGATGAACACTGAAGCTTTCTTT
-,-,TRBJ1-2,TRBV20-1,CSARPNNYGYTF,TGCAGTGCTAGACCCAATAACTATGGCTACACCTTC
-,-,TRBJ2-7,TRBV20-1,CSAIETSSYEQYF,TGCAGTGCTATTGAGACTAGCTCCTACGAGCAGTACTTC
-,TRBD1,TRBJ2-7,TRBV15,CATSRGRTGHGNEQYF,TGTGCCACCAGCAGAGGACGGACAGGGCATGGTAACGAGCAGTACTTC
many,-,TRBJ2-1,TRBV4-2,CASSQDPNKAVGEQFF,TGTGCCAGCAGCCAAGATCCAAACAAAGCGGTGGGTGAGCAGTTCTTC
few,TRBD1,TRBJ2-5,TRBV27,CASSTIRDREDQETQYF,TGTGCCAGCAGTACCATTCGGGACAGGGAGGACCAAGAGACCCAGTACTTC
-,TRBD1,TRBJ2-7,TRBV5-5,CASSFEGQAYEQYF,TGTGCCAGCAGCTTTGAAGGACAGGCCTACGAGCAGTACTTC
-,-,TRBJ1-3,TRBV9,CASSADISSNTIYF,TGTGCCAGCAGCGCCGACATTTCTTCGAACACCATATATTTT
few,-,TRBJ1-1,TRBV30,CAWSYSGRLNTEAFF,TGTGCCTGGAGTTATTCGGGCAGGTTGAACACTGAAGCTTTCTTT
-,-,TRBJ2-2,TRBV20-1,CSARRGLGGTGELFF,TGCAGTGCTCGTAGGGGGCTAGGGGGGACCGGGGAGCTGTTTTTT
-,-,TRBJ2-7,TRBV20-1,CSATRTVLTYEQYF,TGCAGTGCAACCCGGACAGTCCTCACCTACGAGCAGTACTTC
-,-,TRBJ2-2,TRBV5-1,CASRHVENTGELFF,TGCGCCAGCAGACACGTCGAGAACACCGGGGAGCTGTTTTTT
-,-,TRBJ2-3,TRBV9,CASSVAPLGNTQYF,TGTGCCAGCAGCGTAGCCCCTCTGGGGAATACGCAGTATTTT
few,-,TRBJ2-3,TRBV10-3,CAITVTSTGSTDTQYF,TGTGCCATCACCGTGACCTCTACGGGATCCACAGATACGCAGTATTTT
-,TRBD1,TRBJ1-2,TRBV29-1,CSVARQGAHSGYGYTF,TGCAGCGTTGCCCGGCAGGGGGCCCACAGCGGGTATGGCTACACCTTC
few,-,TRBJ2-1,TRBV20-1,CSARSGASSYNEQFF,TGCAGTGCCCGATCGGGAGCGTCCTCCTACAATGAGCAGTTCTTC
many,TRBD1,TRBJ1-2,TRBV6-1,CASAPGQSHDHGYTF,TGTGCCAGCGCACCGGGACAGTCTCACGATCATGGCTACACCTTC
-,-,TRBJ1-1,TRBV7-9,CASSLAREAFF,TGTGCCAGCAGCTTAGCGCGAGAAGCTTTCTTT
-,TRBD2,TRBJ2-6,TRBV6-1,CASSPTWAGGPGGANVLTF,TGTGCCAGCAGCCCGACGTGGGCGGGAGGGCCTGGAGGGGCCAACGTCCTGACTTTC
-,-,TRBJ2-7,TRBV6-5,CASSYVERAAYEQYF,TGTGCCAGCAGTTACGTGGAGAGGGCCGCCTACGAGCAGTACTTC
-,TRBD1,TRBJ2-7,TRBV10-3,CAISGTGFDEQYF,TGTGCCATCAGTGGGACAGGGTTTGACGAGCAGTACTTC
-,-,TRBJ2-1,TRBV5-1,CASSRSLSIRYNEQFF,TGCGCCAGCAGCCGCTCCTTGTCGATCCGATACAATGAGCAGTTCTTC
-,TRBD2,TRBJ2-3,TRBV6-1,CASSERGLATDTQYF,TGTGCCAGCAGTGAAAGGGGACTAGCCACAGATACGCAGTATTTT
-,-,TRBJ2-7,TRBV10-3,CATREQGYEQYF,TGTGCCACCAGGGAACAGGGCTACGAGCAGTACTTC
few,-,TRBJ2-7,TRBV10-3,CAISESAGRNPTVPYF,TGTGCCATCAGTGAGTCGGCTGGCAGAAACCCGACAGTCCCATATTTC
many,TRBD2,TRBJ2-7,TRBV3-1,CASSPTAGRSYEQYF,TGTGCCAGCAGCCCCACAGCGGGACGCTCCTACGAGCAGTACTTC
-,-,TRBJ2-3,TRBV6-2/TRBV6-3,CASSQGTTDTQYF,TGTGCCAGCAGCCAGGGGACCACGGATACGCAGTATTTT
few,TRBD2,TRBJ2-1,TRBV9,CASSVAGTTYNEQFF,TGTGCCAGCAGCGTAGCCGGGACTACCTACAATGAGCAGTTCTTC
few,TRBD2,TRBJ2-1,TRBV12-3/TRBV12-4,CASSFRGGRVNEQFF,TGTGCCAGCAGTTTTCGGGGGGGGCGGGTGAATGAGCAGTTCTTC
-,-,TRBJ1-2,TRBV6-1,CASSESQHGYTF,TGTGCCAGCAGTGAAAGTCAGCATGGCTACACCTTC
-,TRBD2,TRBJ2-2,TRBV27,CASSILAGGRRELFF,TGTGCCAGCAGTATCCTAGCGGGGGGCCGCCGGGAGCTGTTTTTT
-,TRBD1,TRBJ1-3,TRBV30,CAWSADRVWRNTIYF,TGTGCCTGGAGTGCGGACAGGGTATGGCGAAACACCATATATTTT
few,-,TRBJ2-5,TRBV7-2,CASSLALGRGQETQYF,TGTGCCAGCAGCTTAGCGTTGGGGCGAGGGCAAGAGACCCAGTACTTC
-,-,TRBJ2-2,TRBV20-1,CSAGGQNTGELFF,TGCAGTGCGGGAGGACAGAACACCGGGGAGCTGTTTTTT
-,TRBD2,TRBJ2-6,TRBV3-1,CASSLTSGSIRANVLTF,TGTGCCAGCAGCCTGACTAGCGGGAGTATACGGGCCAACGTCCTGACTTTC
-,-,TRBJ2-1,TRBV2,CASSGAVSVHEQFF,TGTGCCAGCAGTGGGGCTGTTAGCGTCCATGAGCAGTTCTTC
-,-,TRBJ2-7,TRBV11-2,CASSLDLGSSSYEQYF,TGTGCCAGCAGCTTAGATCTCGGCTCAAGCTCCTACGAGCAGTACTTC
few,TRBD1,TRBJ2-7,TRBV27,CASSLLQGSNEQYF,TGTGCCAGCAGTTTACTACAGGGGAGCAACGAGCAGTACTTC
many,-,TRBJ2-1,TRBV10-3,CAISELGGSYNEQFF,TGTGCCATCAGTGAGCTGGGGGGCTCCTACAATGAGCAGTTCTTC
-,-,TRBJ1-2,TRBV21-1,CASSTRTYGYTF,TGTGCCAGCAGCACCCGGACCTATGGCTACACCTTC
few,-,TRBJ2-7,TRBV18,CASSPGTQSYEQYF,TGTGCCAGCTCGCCCGGGACACAGAGCTACGAGCAGTACTTC
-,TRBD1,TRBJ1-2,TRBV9,CASSVGDRVFVTF,TGTGCCAGCAGCGTAGGGGACAGGGTTTTTGTGACCTTC
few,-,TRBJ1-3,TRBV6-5,CASGDLGNTIYF,TGTGCCAGCGGGGACCTTGGAAACACCATATATTTT
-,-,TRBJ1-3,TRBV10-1,CASSELQGGSGNTIYF,TGCGCCAGCAGTGAGCTACAGGGAGGGTCTGGAAACACCATATATTTT
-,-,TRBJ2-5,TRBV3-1,CASSVLGAGETQYF,TGTGCCAGCAGCGTACTGGGAGCGGGCGAGACCCAGTACTTC
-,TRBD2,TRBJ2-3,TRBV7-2,CASSLGLAATTQYF,TGTGCCAGCAGCTTAGGACTAGCCGCGACTACGCAGTATTTT
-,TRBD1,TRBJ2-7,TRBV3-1,CASSHSTGAYEQYF,TGTGCCAGCAGCCATTCCACAGGGGCCTACGAGCAGTACTTC
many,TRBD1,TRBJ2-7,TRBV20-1,CSARTGVYEQYF,TGCAGTGCCAGGACAGGGGTCTACGAGCAGTACTTC
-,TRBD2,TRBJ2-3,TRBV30,CAWGTSGVDTQYF,TGTGCCTGGGGGACTAGCGGGGTGGATACGCAGTATTTT